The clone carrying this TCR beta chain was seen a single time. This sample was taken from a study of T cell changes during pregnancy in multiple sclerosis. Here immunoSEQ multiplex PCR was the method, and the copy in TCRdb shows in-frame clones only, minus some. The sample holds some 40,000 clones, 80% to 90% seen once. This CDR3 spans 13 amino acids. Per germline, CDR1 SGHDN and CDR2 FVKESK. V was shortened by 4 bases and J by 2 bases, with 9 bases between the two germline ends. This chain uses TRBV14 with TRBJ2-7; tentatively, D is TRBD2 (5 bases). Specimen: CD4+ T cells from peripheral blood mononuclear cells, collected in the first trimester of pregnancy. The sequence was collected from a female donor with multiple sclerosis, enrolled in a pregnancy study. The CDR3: CASSPLGPYEQYF. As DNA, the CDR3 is TGTGCCAGCAGCCCACTAGGACCCTACGAGCAGTACTTC.